A selection of T cell receptor beta chains follows, all from one sample in a study of CD8 T cells in Susac syndrome. One entry per CDR3 protein results from TCRdb running MiXCR on the immunoSEQ multiplex PCR reads. The sample shows 90,000 to 150,000 distinct CDR3 sequences, 92% of them seen only once. Sequencing used CD4+ T cells from PBMCs. The receptors shown here come from a human donor in good health. Each CDR3 is given with its conserved first and last residue. D genes are given only for firm matches. Only part of the rows carry a size: once, few, many, or a class if the clone is expanded.

J: TRBJ1-6; V: TRBV19; size: .; D: .; CDR3: CASRAEDSRNSPLHF; DNA: TGTGCCAGTAGGGCTGAGGACAGTCGTAATTCACCCCTCCACTTT
J: TRBJ2-1; V: TRBV7-6; size: .; D: .; CDR3: CASTQQGHEQFF; DNA: TGTGCCAGCACCCAACAAGGGCATGAGCAGTTCTTC
J: TRBJ2-2; V: TRBV2; size: once; D: TRBD1; CDR3: CASTTGGTGELFF; DNA: TGTGCCAGCACCACAGGGGGCACCGGGGAGCTGTTTTTT
J: TRBJ2-7; V: TRBV6-2/TRBV6-3; size: .; D: TRBD2; CDR3: CASSYGTSSYEQYF; DNA: TGTGCCAGCAGTTACGGGACTAGCTCCTACGAGCAGTACTTC
J: TRBJ2-4; V: TRBV7-2; size: .; D: .; CDR3: CASSPKLGTKNIQYF; DNA: TGTGCCAGCAGCCCCAAACTAGGGACCAAAAACATTCAGTACTTC
J: TRBJ2-3; V: TRBV5-1; size: .; D: .; CDR3: CASSLDARTDTQYF; DNA: TGCGCCAGCAGCTTGGACGCCAGGACAGATACGCAGTATTTT
J: TRBJ2-4; V: TRBV7-2; size: .; D: .; CDR3: CASSTDPINIQYF; DNA: TGTGCCAGCTCCACGGATCCCATAAACATTCAGTACTTC
J: TRBJ1-1; V: TRBV29-1; size: .; D: .; CDR3: CSAGRMNTEAFF; DNA: TGCAGCGCGGGCAGGATGAACACTGAAGCTTTCTTT
J: TRBJ2-1; V: TRBV5-1; size: .; D: TRBD1; CDR3: CASSSDRVHEQFF; DNA: TGCGCCAGCAGCTCGGACAGGGTACATGAGCAGTTCTTC
J: TRBJ1-2; V: TRBV7-9; size: .; D: .; CDR3: CASSGDFYGYTF; DNA: TGTGCCAGCAGCGGAGACTTCTATGGCTACACCTTC
J: TRBJ2-2; V: TRBV9; size: once; D: TRBD2; CDR3: CASSVIESGATGELFF; DNA: TGTGCCAGCAGCGTAATTGAGAGCGGGGCAACCGGGGAGCTGTTTTTT
J: TRBJ1-1; V: TRBV20-1; size: .; D: TRBD1; CDR3: CSATWTGRNTEAFF; DNA: TGCAGTGCTACATGGACAGGGAGGAACACTGAAGCTTTCTTT
J: TRBJ1-2; V: TRBV2; size: few; D: TRBD1; CDR3: CASSAGQGSYGYTF; DNA: TGTGCCAGCAGTGCGGGACAGGGGAGCTATGGCTACACCTTC
J: TRBJ1-5; V: TRBV7-6; size: .; D: .; CDR3: CASSFDSNQPQHF; DNA: TGTGCCAGCAGCTTCGACAGTAATCAGCCCCAGCATTTT
J: TRBJ2-5; V: TRBV7-2; size: .; D: .; CDR3: CASSLAGARETQYF; DNA: TGTGCCAGCAGCTTAGCGGGAGCCCGGGAGACCCAGTACTTC
J: TRBJ2-7; V: TRBV12-3/TRBV12-4; size: .; D: .; CDR3: CASSLGTALYEQYF; DNA: TGTGCCAGCAGTTTGGGGACCGCACTCTACGAGCAGTACTTC
J: TRBJ2-2; V: TRBV5-1; size: .; D: TRBD2; CDR3: CASSIRLAGGPKNGELFF; DNA: TGCGCCAGCAGCATCAGACTAGCGGGGGGCCCGAAGAACGGGGAGCTGTTTTTT
J: TRBJ1-1; V: TRBV12-3/TRBV12-4; size: .; D: .; CDR3: CASSPTGPTEAFF; DNA: TGTGCCAGCAGTCCGACGGGGCCCACTGAAGCTTTCTTT
J: TRBJ2-7; V: TRBV20-1; size: .; D: TRBD2; CDR3: CSASPVTSVDYEQYF; DNA: TGCAGTGCTAGTCCCGTGACTAGCGTCGACTACGAGCAGTACTTC
J: TRBJ2-1; V: TRBV20-1; size: .; D: .; CDR3: CSARVPLGYNEQFF; DNA: TGCAGTGCTAGAGTCCCCCTCGGGTACAATGAGCAGTTCTTC
J: TRBJ2-7; V: TRBV7-9; size: .; D: TRBD1; CDR3: CASSSIRGQGGPLEQYF; DNA: TGTGCCAGCAGCTCCATCCGCGGACAGGGTGGCCCCCTCGAGCAGTACTTC
J: TRBJ2-3; V: TRBV3-1; size: .; D: .; CDR3: CASSQGASTDTQYF; DNA: TGTGCCAGCAGCCAAGGCGCCAGCACAGATACGCAGTATTTT
J: TRBJ1-5; V: TRBV6-2/TRBV6-3; size: once; D: .; CDR3: CASRPLLNQPQHF; DNA: TGTGCCAGCAGACCCCTCCTCAATCAGCCCCAGCATTTT
J: TRBJ2-7; V: TRBV7-2; size: .; D: .; CDR3: CASSNRNEQYF; DNA: TGTGCCAGCAGTAATAGAAACGAGCAGTACTTC
J: TRBJ2-1; V: TRBV30; size: .; D: .; CDR3: CAWDGPWGFF; DNA: TGTGCCTGGGATGGTCCCTGGGGGTTCTTC
J: TRBJ1-2; V: TRBV4-3; size: .; D: TRBD1; CDR3: CASSSGEGADGYTF; DNA: TGCGCCAGCAGCTCTGGGGAGGGGGCGGATGGCTACACCTTC
J: TRBJ2-5; V: TRBV29-1; size: .; D: .; CDR3: CSVEAVTPETQYF; DNA: TGCAGCGTTGAAGCAGTAACCCCTGAGACCCAGTACTTC
J: TRBJ1-1; V: TRBV29-1; size: once; D: .; CDR3: CSVLFPPSALLDGGTEAFF; DNA: TGCAGCGTTTTATTCCCACCATCCGCCCTCCTCGACGGGGGGACTGAAGCTTTCTTT
J: TRBJ2-4; V: TRBV12-3/TRBV12-4; size: .; D: .; CDR3: CASGLAKNIQYF; DNA: TGTGCCAGCGGCTTAGCCAAAAACATTCAGTACTTC
J: TRBJ2-7; V: TRBV6-2/TRBV6-3; size: once; D: TRBD2; CDR3: CASSSSGRAYEQYF; DNA: TGTGCCAGCAGTAGTAGCGGGAGGGCGTACGAGCAGTACTTC
J: TRBJ2-1; V: TRBV4-1; size: .; D: .; CDR3: CASSQDPSWNEQFF; DNA: TGCGCCAGCAGCCAAGACCCTTCTTGGAATGAGCAGTTCTTC
J: TRBJ1-2; V: TRBV6-2/TRBV6-3; size: .; D: TRBD1; CDR3: CASFFDRVGYGYTF; DNA: TGTGCCAGCTTCTTCGACAGGGTCGGCTATGGCTACACCTTC
J: TRBJ2-7; V: TRBV19; size: .; D: TRBD1; CDR3: CASSQRDSATYEQYF; DNA: TGTGCCAGTAGTCAACGGGACAGTGCTACCTACGAGCAGTACTTC
J: TRBJ2-5; V: TRBV5-1; size: .; D: .; CDR3: CASSLADQETQYF; DNA: TGCGCCAGCAGCTTGGCAGATCAAGAGACCCAGTACTTC
J: TRBJ2-5; V: TRBV7-9; size: .; D: TRBD2; CDR3: CASSYSGGFSETQYF; DNA: TGTGCCAGCAGCTACAGCGGGGGGTTTTCGGAGACCCAGTACTTC
J: TRBJ1-5; V: TRBV7-2; size: .; D: TRBD1; CDR3: CASSFLQGGQPQHF; DNA: TGTGCCAGCAGCTTCTTGCAGGGGGGGCAGCCCCAGCATTTT
J: TRBJ2-5; V: TRBV7-2; size: .; D: .; CDR3: CASSLEIRRAQYF; DNA: TGTGCCAGCAGCTTAGAAATCCGCCGGGCCCAGTACTTC
J: TRBJ2-3; V: TRBV5-1; size: .; D: .; CDR3: CASSPTSTDTQYF; DNA: TGCGCCAGCAGCCCGACTAGCACAGATACGCAGTATTTT
J: TRBJ2-7; V: TRBV19; size: .; D: .; CDR3: CASIGGSSNTYEQYF; DNA: TGTGCCAGTATAGGGGGATCCAGCAATACCTACGAGCAGTACTTC
J: TRBJ1-2; V: TRBV5-4; size: .; D: .; CDR3: CASSFLSNYTF; DNA: TGTGCCAGCAGCTTCTTAAGTAACTACACCTTC
J: TRBJ2-7; V: TRBV10-2; size: .; D: TRBD1; CDR3: CASVSGTGLVEQYF; DNA: TGCGCCAGCGTCTCCGGGACAGGGCTGGTCGAGCAGTACTTC
J: TRBJ1-1; V: TRBV7-2; size: .; D: TRBD1; CDR3: CASSLAGGTGGEAFF; DNA: TGTGCCAGCAGCTTAGCCGGTGGGACAGGGGGTGAAGCTTTCTTT
J: TRBJ1-6; V: TRBV5-6; size: .; D: .; CDR3: CASSFGTGAGNSPLHF; DNA: TGTGCCAGCAGCTTTGGGACGGGCGCTGGTAATTCACCCCTCCACTTT
J: TRBJ1-5; V: TRBV3-1; size: once; D: .; CDR3: CASSQARDLNQPQHF; DNA: TGTGCCAGCAGCCAAGCCCGGGACCTAAATCAGCCCCAGCATTTT
J: TRBJ2-3; V: TRBV7-8; size: .; D: TRBD2; CDR3: CASSLSGSATDTQYF; DNA: TGTGCCAGCAGCCTAAGCGGGAGTGCAACAGATACGCAGTATTTT
J: TRBJ1-2; V: TRBV20-1; size: .; D: TRBD1; CDR3: CSASAGQLTLYGYTF; DNA: TGCAGTGCTAGTGCGGGACAGCTTACTCTCTATGGCTACACCTTC
J: TRBJ2-2; V: TRBV7-8; size: .; D: TRBD1; CDR3: CASSLAHRGRAGELFF; DNA: TGTGCCAGCAGCCTCGCTCACAGGGGAAGGGCCGGGGAGCTGTTTTTT
J: TRBJ2-2; V: TRBV6-1; size: .; D: .; CDR3: CASSPLAGTLTGELFF; DNA: TGTGCCAGCAGTCCCTTGGCAGGGACCCTCACCGGGGAGCTGTTTTTT
J: TRBJ2-1; V: TRBV20-1; size: .; D: TRBD2; CDR3: CSATTSGIYNEQFF; DNA: TGCAGTGCTACGACTAGCGGCATCTACAATGAGCAGTTCTTC
J: TRBJ2-3; V: TRBV6-5; size: .; D: .; CDR3: CASSYSSRSRYTDTQYF; DNA: TGTGCCAGCAGTTACTCGAGTCGAAGCAGGTACACAGATACGCAGTATTTT
J: TRBJ1-4; V: TRBV5-1; size: .; D: .; CDR3: CASSFRARQATNEKLFF; DNA: TGCGCCAGCAGCTTTCGCGCCCGTCAAGCAACTAATGAAAAACTGTTTTTT
J: TRBJ1-1; V: TRBV19; size: .; D: .; CDR3: CASSARAQVNTEAFF; DNA: TGTGCCAGTAGTGCTCGGGCACAGGTGAACACTGAAGCTTTCTTT
J: TRBJ2-7; V: TRBV7-9; size: .; D: TRBD2; CDR3: CASSLETSSGEQYF; DNA: TGTGCCAGCAGCTTAGAGACTAGCTCTGGCGAGCAGTACTTC
J: TRBJ1-2; V: TRBV7-2; size: .; D: TRBD1; CDR3: CASSYLDRDYGYTF; DNA: TGTGCCAGCAGCTACCTCGACAGGGACTATGGCTACACCTTC
J: TRBJ2-1; V: TRBV6-5; size: .; D: .; CDR3: CASSPGGRVGNEQFF; DNA: TGTGCCAGCAGTCCTGGGGGGCGGGTGGGCAATGAGCAGTTCTTC
J: TRBJ2-1; V: TRBV7-6; size: .; D: .; CDR3: CASSPGAGNDEQFF; DNA: TGTGCCAGCAGCCCAGGCGCGGGAAATGATGAGCAGTTCTTC
J: TRBJ2-5; V: TRBV3-1; size: .; D: .; CDR3: CASSQEARGETQYF; DNA: TGTGCCAGCAGCCAAGAGGCGCGGGGAGAGACCCAGTACTTC
J: TRBJ1-2; V: TRBV4-3; size: .; D: .; CDR3: CASSQDNWGKGYTF; DNA: TGCGCCAGCAGCCAAGATAATTGGGGAAAAGGCTACACCTTC
J: TRBJ2-3; V: TRBV11-2; size: .; D: .; CDR3: CASSPSWTPRVDTQYF; DNA: TGTGCCAGCAGCCCATCTTGGACGCCGAGGGTTGATACGCAGTATTTT